One and the same sample provided the 2 T cell receptor beta chains below, sequenced in a study of blood T cell repertoires in COVID-19. Generated by immunoSEQ multiplex PCR, the TCRdb table keeps only in-frame clones and is missing some. The profile covers some 54,000 clones, with less than 90% appearing a single time and 1.9% taken by the ten largest. What was sequenced was peripheral blood. All receptors come from an older woman with acute or convalescent COVID-19.

The table lists this clone with a count of one. This chain joins TRBV5-1 and TRBJ2-3; 7 bases agree with TRBD2. Trimming removed 1 base from V and 2 bases from J; junction bases left unmatched: 1. CDR3 length: 14 residues. Germline CDR1 SGHRS, CDR2 YFSETQ. The CDR3 DNA follows: TGCGCCAGCAGCTTGAGCGGGGTCACAGATACGCAGTATTTT. This translates into CASSLSGVTDTQYF.

The chain joins TRBV6-6 to TRBJ2-1; D is uncertain. Germline CDR1 is MNHNY and CDR2 is SVGAGI (reference sequence). V was clipped by 6 bases and J by 10 bases, with 19 bases between them. The CDR3 consists of 14 residues. Written as DNA, the CDR3 is TGTGCCAGCAGCCCCGATGGGCGCAATAAGGAGCAGTTCTTC. Translated: CASSPDGRNKEQFF.